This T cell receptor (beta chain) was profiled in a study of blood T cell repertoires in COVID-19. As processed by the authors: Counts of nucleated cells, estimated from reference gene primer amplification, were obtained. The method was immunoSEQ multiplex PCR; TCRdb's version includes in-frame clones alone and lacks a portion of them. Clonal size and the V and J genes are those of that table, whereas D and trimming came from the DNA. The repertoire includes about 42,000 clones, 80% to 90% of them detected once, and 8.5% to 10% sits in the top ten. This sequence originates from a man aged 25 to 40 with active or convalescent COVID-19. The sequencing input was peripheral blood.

The CDR3: CASRGEGAYTGELFF. The DNA of the CDR3 is TGTGCCAGCAGGGGTGAGGGGGCTTACACCGGGGAGCTGTTTTTT. This chain links TRBV6-5 with TRBJ2-2, with TRBD1 matching over 7 bases. V was clipped by 6 bases and J by 3 bases; unmatched bases: 7. Germline CDR1 reads MNHEY; CDR2 reads SVGAGI. CDR3 size: 15 residues.